The rows below give T cell receptor beta chains drawn from one sample of a study of preoperative IRX-2 immunotherapy in early breast cancer. Profiled with immunoSEQ multiplex PCR; TCRdb holds only in-frame clones, not every one. In the table there are roughly 5,300 clones, 73% of which are singletons. Sequenced here: tumor tissue, sampled before IRX-2 immunotherapy. These TCRs come from a human donor with breast cancer. The CDR3 runs from the conserved cysteine through the conserved F or W. The D gene is left open where the match is weak. Size tells how often a clone was seen (once, few, many) or the class of an expanded clone, and some rows leave it out.

. | . | TRBJ1-4 | TRBV6-8 | CASSYSGMNEKLFF | TGTGCCAGCAGTTACTCTGGCATGAATGAAAAACTGTTTTTT
. | . | TRBJ1-5 | TRBV11-3 | CASSLGSGGSNQPQHF | TGTGCCAGCAGCTTGGGAAGCGGGGGTAGCAATCAGCCCCAGCATTTT
. | . | TRBJ1-2 | TRBV28 | CASRVERTRGYTF | TGTGCCAGCAGGGTCGAGAGGACGCGTGGCTACACCTTC
few | TRBD2 | TRBJ2-1 | TRBV6-8 | CASSSPRGERESNEQFF | TGTGCCAGCAGTTCCCCCCGGGGGGAGCGGGAGAGCAATGAGCAGTTCTTC
. | . | TRBJ2-2 | TRBV7-4 | CASSPSTGGELFF | TGTGCCAGCAGCCCCTCCACGGGCGGGGAGCTGTTTTTT
once | . | TRBJ2-1 | TRBV11-3 | CASSFPGIYNEQFF | TGTGCCAGCAGCTTCCCGGGTATCTACAATGAGCAGTTCTTC
. | . | TRBJ1-3 | TRBV6-8 | CASRVSGASGNTIYF | TGTGCCAGCAGAGTATCAGGCGCTTCTGGAAACACCATATATTTT
. | . | TRBJ1-2 | TRBV23-1 | CASSLGQNYGYTF | TGCGCCAGCAGCTTAGGACAGAACTATGGCTACACCTTC
. | TRBD1 | TRBJ1-1 | TRBV29-1 | CSVERTGKRNTEAFF | TGCAGCGTTGAGCGGACAGGGAAGAGGAACACTGAAGCTTTCTTT
. | TRBD2 | TRBJ2-7 | TRBV10-2 | CASSESSGSYEQYF | TGCGCCAGCAGTGAATCTAGCGGGAGCTACGAGCAGTACTTC
once | . | TRBJ2-1 | TRBV5-1 | CASSLRAGGDNEQFF | TGCGCCAGCAGCTTAAGAGCGGGTGGGGACAATGAGCAGTTCTTC
once | TRBD1 | TRBJ1-2 | TRBV23-1 | CASSLGNRGIYGYTF | TGCGCCAGCAGCTTAGGGAACAGGGGCATCTATGGCTACACCTTC
. | TRBD2 | TRBJ2-1 | TRBV6-8 | CASSLAGGPNEQFF | TGTGCCAGCAGCCTGGCGGGAGGACCAAATGAGCAGTTCTTC
. | TRBD2 | TRBJ2-3 | TRBV10-3 | CAISELTSGIYTQYF | TGTGCCATCAGTGAGTTAACTAGCGGAATTTATACGCAGTATTTT
. | TRBD1 | TRBJ2-7 | TRBV28 | CASSSLPPGQGAYEQYF | TGTGCCAGCAGTTCCCTCCCCCCGGGACAGGGTGCCTACGAGCAGTACTTC
. | TRBD1 | TRBJ2-7 | TRBV6-8 | CASNTDRAVSYEQYF | TGTGCCAGCAACACGGACAGGGCCGTCTCCTACGAGCAGTACTTC
. | . | TRBJ2-2 | TRBV11-3 | CASSSTVGALTGELFF | TGTGCCAGCAGCTCGACGGTTGGGGCTCTTACCGGGGAGCTGTTTTTT
. | . | TRBJ2-6 | TRBV19 | CASRWDTNPGANVLTF | TGTGCCAGTAGATGGGACACCAACCCTGGGGCCAACGTCCTGACTTTC
medium-sized | TRBD2 | TRBJ2-1 | TRBV6-8 | CASSYSMAGGRRDEQFF | TGTGCCAGCAGTTACTCGATGGCGGGGGGCCGCCGTGATGAGCAGTTCTTC
. | . | TRBJ1-5 | TRBV5-1 | CASSPGDSNQSQHF | TGCGCCAGCAGCCCAGGAGATAGCAATCAGTCCCAGCATTTT
. | TRBD2 | TRBJ2-1 | TRBV5-1 | CASSLAEGGRAYNEQFF | TGCGCCAGCAGCTTGGCCGAAGGCGGGAGGGCTTACAATGAGCAGTTCTTC
. | . | TRBJ2-6 | TRBV6-8 | CASSYSEDSGANVLTF | TGTGCCAGCAGTTACTCGGAAGACTCTGGGGCCAACGTCCTGACTTTC
once | TRBD1 | TRBJ1-1 | TRBV28 | CASLRDRYETEAFF | TGTGCCAGCCTCCGGGACAGATATGAGACTGAAGCTTTCTTT
. | . | TRBJ2-1 | TRBV6-8 | CASSYGRVYEQFF | TGTGCCAGCAGTTATGGCAGGGTCTATGAGCAGTTCTTC
. | . | TRBJ2-1 | TRBV30 | CAWRYGGKYNEQFF | TGTGCCTGGAGGTATGGCGGGAAATACAATGAGCAGTTCTTC
. | . | TRBJ1-2 | TRBV28 | CASRETGNYGYTF | TGTGCCAGCAGGGAGACTGGTAACTATGGCTACACCTTC
once | TRBD2 | TRBJ2-1 | TRBV11-3 | CASSTRSLAGLNEQFF | TGTGCCAGCAGCACTAGGTCGTTAGCGGGTCTTAATGAGCAGTTCTTC
. | . | TRBJ2-7 | TRBV6-7 | CASSVGHHEQYF | TGTGCCAGCAGCGTTGGACACCACGAGCAGTACTTC
. | . | TRBJ1-2 | TRBV19 | CASSMGNRRQANYGYTF | TGTGCCAGTAGTATGGGTAACAGGCGGCAAGCTAACTATGGCTACACCTTC
. | . | TRBJ2-7 | TRBV6-8 | CASSYSLNSYEQYF | TGTGCCAGCAGTTACAGTCTTAACTCCTACGAGCAGTACTTC
. | . | TRBJ1-3 | TRBV7-1 | CASSLGGISGNTIYF | TGTGCCAGCAGCTTAGGCGGGATCTCTGGAAACACCATATATTTT
. | . | TRBJ2-3 | TRBV9 | CASSVGSGSGTDTQYF | .
. | TRBD1 | TRBJ2-3 | TRBV5-1 | CASSPGQGITDTQYF | TGCGCCAGCAGCCCTGGACAGGGGATAACAGATACGCAGTATTTT
. | . | TRBJ1-4 | TRBV18 | CASSPLGGTNEKLFF | TGTGCCAGCTCACCCCTAGGGGGAACTAATGAAAAACTGTTTTTT
. | . | TRBJ2-3 | TRBV23-1 | CASSLERTDTDTQYF | TGCGCCAGCAGCTTGGAAAGGACAGATACAGATACGCAGTATTTT
. | TRBD2 | TRBJ2-1 | TRBV29-1 | CSGRTSGRDEQFF | TGCAGCGGGAGGACTAGCGGGAGGGATGAGCAGTTCTTC
. | . | TRBJ1-1 | TRBV6-8 | CASTRTVDTEAFF | TGTGCCAGCACCCGGACTGTGGACACTGAAGCTTTCTTT
once | . | TRBJ1-5 | TRBV5-1 | CASSPGVGSGYSNQPQHF | TGCGCCAGCAGCCCCGGGGTGGGTAGCGGGTATAGCAATCAGCCCCAGCATTTT
. | TRBD1 | TRBJ1-1 | TRBV7-1 | CASSLRTGSNTEAFF | TGTGCCAGCAGCCTCCGGACAGGGTCGAACACTGAAGCTTTCTTT
. | . | TRBJ2-2 | TRBV28 | CASSFEVASHTGELFF | TGTGCCAGCAGTTTTGAAGTCGCTAGTCACACCGGGGAGCTGTTTTTT
. | . | TRBJ1-2 | TRBV11-3 | CASSPGPQDAYGYTF | TGTGCCAGCAGCCCGGGGCCCCAGGATGCCTATGGCTACACCTTC
. | TRBD1 | TRBJ1-2 | TRBV19 | CASSPRRGQGIDGYTF | TGTGCCAGTAGTCCCCGGAGAGGACAGGGGATTGATGGCTACACCTTC
. | TRBD1 | TRBJ2-5 | TRBV6-8 | CASSYSRGRGETQYF | TGTGCCAGCAGTTACTCCAGGGGGCGTGGGGAGACCCAGTACTTC
. | . | TRBJ1-2 | TRBV23-1 | CASSPYINYGYTF | TGCGCCAGCAGCCCTTATATTAACTATGGCTACACCTTC
few | . | TRBJ2-4 | TRBV11-3 | CASSSRTIGLAKNIQYF | TGTGCCAGCAGCTCCCGGACCATCGGACTAGCCAAAAACATTCAGTACTTC
large | . | TRBJ1-2 | TRBV28 | CASTPLGDNYGYTF | TGTGCCAGCACTCCCCTAGGGGATAACTATGGCTACACCTTC
. | TRBD2 | TRBJ2-7 | TRBV28 | CASRIHSGAGSYEQYF | TGTGCCAGCAGGATACATAGCGGGGCTGGGTCCTACGAGCAGTACTTC
. | . | TRBJ1-5 | TRBV19 | CASSQGNQPQHF | TGTGCCAGTAGTCAGGGTAATCAGCCCCAGCATTTT
. | . | TRBJ2-5 | TRBV28 | CASSPSRRGETQYF | TGTGCCAGCAGTCCGTCGCGGCGAGGAGAGACCCAGTACTTC
once | . | TRBJ2-7 | TRBV28 | CASSSTGPGASYEQYF | TGTGCCAGCAGTTCCACTGGGCCAGGGGCCTCCTACGAGCAGTACTTC
. | TRBD1 | TRBJ1-2 | TRBV29-1 | CSVEGQGNYGYTF | TGCAGCGTTGAGGGACAGGGGAACTATGGCTACACCTTC
. | TRBD1 | TRBJ2-3 | TRBV6-8 | CASSQQGDTQYF | TGTGCCAGCAGTCAACAGGGGGATACGCAGTATTTT